This is a list of T cell receptor beta chains from one sample in a study of blood T cell repertoires in COVID-19. The table came from immunoSEQ multiplex PCR; TCRdb's copy has only in-frame clones and leaves some out. The table includes some 150,000 clones, around 87% detected once. Sequenced input: peripheral blood. Receptor source: a man aged 18-30 years with active or convalescent COVID-19. Each CDR3 is given with its conserved first and last residue. Each record gives: V gene, clone size, D gene, J gene, CDR3 DNA, CDR3 protein. D genes are given only for firm matches. Expanded clones get a size class; other rows say once, few or many, or leave the size out.

TRBV7-2	.	TRBD2	TRBJ2-1	TGTGCCAGCAGCGTCACTAGCGGAGTTTACAATGAGCAGTTCTTC	CASSVTSGVYNEQFF
TRBV20-1	few	.	TRBJ2-5	TGCAGTGCTAGTCCGGGTGCTCGGGAGACCCAGTACTTC	CSASPGARETQYF
TRBV10-3	.	.	TRBJ2-7	TGTGCCATCAGTGAGCCCCCAGGGGGGTACGAGCAGTACTTC	CAISEPPGGYEQYF
TRBV5-5	.	.	TRBJ1-1	TGTGCCAGCAGTCTTGGGGGCTGGGTCACTGAAGCTTTCTTT	CASSLGGWVTEAFF
TRBV6-2/TRBV6-3	.	TRBD1	TRBJ1-4	TGTGCCAGCAGCCAAGTGGGACAGCCGGCAACTAATGAAAAACTGTTTTTT	CASSQVGQPATNEKLFF
TRBV7-6	.	TRBD2	TRBJ2-3	TGTGCCAGCAGCCCGCACTTTAGCGGGGGGGTACCATCAGCAGATACGCAGTATTTT	CASSPHFSGGVPSADTQYF
TRBV27	.	TRBD1	TRBJ2-7	TGTGCCAGCAGTTTATCCATTACAGGGGAATCCTCCTACGAGCAGTACTTC	CASSLSITGESSYEQYF
TRBV18	.	.	TRBJ1-1	TGTGCCAGCTCAATAGCGGGGGCAGTGAACACTGAAGCTTTCTTT	CASSIAGAVNTEAFF
TRBV5-6	once	TRBD2	TRBJ2-1	TGTGCCAGCAGCTTCTACAGAGCGGGGAATAAGTACAATGAGCAGTTCTTC	CASSFYRAGNKYNEQFF
TRBV7-2	.	.	TRBJ1-1	TGTGCCAGCAGCTTTACGACGGGGGGGAGAGTTGAAGCTTTCTTT	CASSFTTGGRVEAFF
TRBV19	.	.	TRBJ2-5	TGTGCCAGTAGTATTTGGGGGAGGCAAGAGACCCAGTACTTC	CASSIWGRQETQYF
TRBV24-1	once	.	TRBJ1-5	TGTGCCACCAGTAGGGGCGATCAGCCCCAGCATTTT	CATSRGDQPQHF
TRBV30	.	TRBD1	TRBJ1-1	TGTGCCTCTGATCGACAGGGGCTCACTGAAGCTTTCTTT	CASDRQGLTEAFF
TRBV21-1	.	.	TRBJ2-1	TGTGCCAGCAGGGGTAGCGGGAGATACAATGAGCAGTTCTTC	CASRGSGRYNEQFF
TRBV29-1	.	.	TRBJ1-5	TGCAGCGTTGCGTGGCAGGTGAACCAGCCCCAGCATTTT	CSVAWQVNQPQHF
TRBV28	.	.	TRBJ1-4	TGTGCCAGCAGCACGACAGGAAACCTTAATGAAAAACTGTTTTTT	CASSTTGNLNEKLFF
TRBV15	.	.	TRBJ1-3	TGTGCCACCAGCAGAGATACAGGGCCCTCTGGAAACACCATATATTTT	CATSRDTGPSGNTIYF